This T cell receptor (beta chain) appears in the sequencing data of a study of vaccination and CD4 T cells after COVID-19. The CDR3 has 11 residues. V lost 8 bases and J lost 3, with 7 bases in between. The table lists this clonotype with a few counts. The antigen remains undetermined. Noted treatment: approximately nine-day PBMC culture with coronavirus spike peptide pools or control peptides (ViraFEST assay). Sequenced with the Oncomine TCR Beta short-read assay was DNA taken from cultured CD4+ T cells. TCRdb itself ran the PCR reads through MiXCR, one entry per CDR3 protein. The repertoire consists of 20,000 or so distinct CDR3 sequences, with around 40% occurring once and the leading ten covering 26%.

The V and J genes are TRBV23-1 and TRBJ2-5; D gene ambiguous. TRBV23-1 belongs to the ORF category, with a function that is uncertain. The source material was CD4+ T cells from blood, cultured in vitro, sampled before SARS-CoV-2 vaccination. This TCR derives from a human donor who had recovered from COVID-19. The CDR3 DNA follows: TGCGCCAGCGTAGAGGAAGAGACCCAGTACTTC. Translated: CASVEEETQYF.